The subject of this entry is one TCR beta chain. This sample was included in a study of naive and memory T cell subsets. After the first PCR, alpha and beta chain libraries were processed separately. Two oligonucleotides, mixed equimolar, formed the beta constant-region primer covering TRBC1 and TRBC2. Ligation attached a single-stranded oligonucleotide with a 12-nucleotide UMI and the SP2 primer to the cDNA 3' end. From the UMI-ligation and nested PCR reads, TCRdb called clonotypes with MiXCR, one entry per CDR3 protein. The sample holds around 160,000 distinct CDR3 sequences, about a sixth seen once. V shed 7 bases and J shed 7 bases, with 13 bases lying between them. Germline CDR1 is MNHEY and CDR2 is SVGAGI. This CDR3 has 13 amino acids.

The sequence came from a human donor in good health. Sequenced input: naive CD4+ T cells from blood. J is TRBJ2-2 and V is TRBV6-5; D is uncertain. CDR3 protein: CASTTPVVGELFF. Here the CDR3 DNA reads TGTGCCAGCACCACCCCGGTGGTCGGGGAGCTGTTTTTT.